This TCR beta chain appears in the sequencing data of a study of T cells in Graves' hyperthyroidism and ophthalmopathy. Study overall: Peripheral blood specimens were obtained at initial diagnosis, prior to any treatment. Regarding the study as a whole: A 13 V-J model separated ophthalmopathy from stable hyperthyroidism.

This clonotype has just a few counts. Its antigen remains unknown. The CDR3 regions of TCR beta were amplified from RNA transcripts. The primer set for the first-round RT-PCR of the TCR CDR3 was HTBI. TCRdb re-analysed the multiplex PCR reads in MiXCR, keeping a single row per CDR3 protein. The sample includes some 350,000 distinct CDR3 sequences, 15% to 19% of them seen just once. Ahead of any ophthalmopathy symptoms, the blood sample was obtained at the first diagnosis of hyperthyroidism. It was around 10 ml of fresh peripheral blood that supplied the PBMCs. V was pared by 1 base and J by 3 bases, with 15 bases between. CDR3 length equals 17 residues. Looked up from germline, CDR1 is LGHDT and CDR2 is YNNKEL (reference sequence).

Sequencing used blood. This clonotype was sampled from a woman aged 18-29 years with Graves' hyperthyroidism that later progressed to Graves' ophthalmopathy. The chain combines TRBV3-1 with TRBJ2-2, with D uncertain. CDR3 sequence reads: CASSQGGVGPHTGELFF. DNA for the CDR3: TGTGCCAGCAGCCAAGGGGGTGTAGGGCCCCACACCGGGGAGCTGTTTTTT.